This passage covers 30 T cell receptor beta chains from one sample sequenced in a study of shared clonotypes between healthy human individuals. Naive CD8 cells lacked CD45RO, underwent positive selection for CCR7 and left out terminally differentiated effector memory CD45RA+ cells. Clones were sequenced by immunoSEQ multiplex PCR, and TCRdb holds only the in-frame ones, with some missing. The data show about 820,000 clones, around 92% seen once. Sequencing was performed on naive CD8+ T cells sorted from blood. The origin of the receptors is a man aged 25-45 years in good health.

V is TRBV6-6 and J is TRBJ2-7, with TRBD1 identical over 9 bases. V lost 5 bases to trimming and J lost 2 bases; unmatched junction nucleotides: 4. The CDR3 is 14 amino acids. The germline V gene encodes CDR1 MNHNY and CDR2 SVGAGI (reference sequence). The CDR3 coding sequence is TGTGCCAGCAGTATCGGACAGGGGCCCTACGAGCAGTACTTC. Translation gives CASSIGQGPYEQYF.

Notes on this clone: The same CDR3 also results from other DNA sequences found in this sample. The V and J genes are TRBV28 and TRBJ2-3; D not certain. The CDR3 runs 13 residues. Germline-derived CDR1 and CDR2 are MDHEN and SYDVKM. The V end lost 1 base, the J end lost 3 bases, and 5 bases lay between the germline ends. Written as DNA, the CDR3 is TGTGCCAGCAGTTTATTACCAACAGATACGCAGTATTTT. This sequence encodes CASSLLPTDTQYF.

The CDR3 sequence is CASSTGQGYTEAFF. DNA of the CDR3: TGTGCCAGCAGCACCGGGCAGGGGTACACTGAAGCTTTCTTT. This chain joins TRBV13 and TRBJ1-1; weak D call: TRBD1 (6 bases). Germline V gene data show CDR1 as PRHDT and CDR2 as FYEKMQ (reference sequence). CDR3 length equals 14 residues. With 5 bases removed from V and 3 bases from J, the gap between germline ends came to 13 bases. Full variable domain (missing parts from reference TRBV13 and TRBJ1-1): AAGVIQSPRHLIKEKRETATLKCYPIPRHDTVYWYQQGPGQDPQFLISFYEKMQSDKGSIPDRFSAQQFSDYHSELNMSSLELGDSALYFCASSTGQGYTEAFFGQGTRLTVV.

The chain carries TRBV7-6 and TRBJ2-7; D remains unclear. The CDR3 runs to 12 residues. V lost 4 bases to trimming and J lost 6 bases, with 10 bases between them. The germline V gene has CDR1 SGHVS and CDR2 FNYEAQ. The CDR3 DNA sequence: TGTGCCAGCAGCTCCCCGATCGGCGAGCAGTACTTC. Translation gives CASSSPIGEQYF.

Remarks on this clone: Other DNA sequences within the sample encode an identical CDR3. V gene TRBV28 combines with J gene TRBJ2-7; D unresolved. Per the germline V gene, CDR1 is MDHEN and CDR2 is SYDVKM. V shed 6 bases and J shed 4 bases, with 7 bases lying between them. CDR3 size: 11 residues. The CDR3 spells CASSTIYEQYF. The DNA for the CDR3 is TGTGCCAGCAGCACTATTTACGAGCAGTACTTC.

The gene calls are TRBV5-4 and TRBJ1-1, with D perhaps TRBD1 (6 bases). The germline CDR1 and CDR2 sequences are SGHNT and YYREEE (reference sequence). This CDR3 comprises 13 residues. Trimming cost V 5 bases and J 8 bases, with 16 bases left between them. The CDR3 sequence: CASSPTGQSEAFF. The CDR3 nucleotides are TGTGCCAGCAGTCCTACAGGGCAGTCCGAAGCTTTCTTT.

The V gene is TRBV7-9, the J gene TRBJ1-1; perhaps TRBD1 as D (5 bases). Germline CDR1 reads SEHNR; CDR2 reads FQNEAQ (reference sequence). The ends were cut back, 5 bases at V and 7 bases at J, with 11 bases in the middle. This CDR3 region has 12 residues. Here the CDR3 reads CASSLDRNEAFF. The CDR3 coding sequence is TGTGCCAGCAGCCTCGACAGAAATGAAGCTTTCTTT.

The V call is TRBV6-5, the J call TRBJ2-2, with 9 bases aligning to TRBD2. Germline-derived CDR1 and CDR2 are MNHEY and SVGAGI. Trimming at V came to 4 bases and at J to 7 bases, leaving 10 bases not matched to a gene. The CDR3 sequence is 16 residues long. In DNA, the CDR3 is TGTGCCAGCAGTTTCGTAGCGGGAGTAGGTTTCGGGGAGCTGTTTTTT. Encoded protein: CASSFVAGVGFGELFF.

The gene calls are TRBV5-1 and TRBJ2-3; D call uncertain. The CDR3 runs 14 residues. The germline V and J ends were trimmed by 0 bases and 2 bases, with 7 bases remaining between them. Germline V CDR1 and CDR2: SGHRS, YFSETQ. CDR3 nucleotide sequence: TGCGCCAGCAGCTTGGACCAGAACACAGATACGCAGTATTTT. Its translation: CASSLDQNTDTQYF.

This sequence joins TRBV5-4 and TRBJ1-4, with TRBD1 identical over 10 bases. The CDR3 loop spans 15 amino acids. V shed 4 bases, J shed 6 bases, and the junction held 6 bases outside the gene matches. Germline V lookup: CDR1 SGHNT, CDR2 YYREEE (reference sequence). The CDR3 DNA reads TGTGCCAGCAGCATCGACAGGGGGCGGTATGAAAAACTGTTTTTT. It yields the protein CASSIDRGRYEKLFF.

To note about this clone: One base separates it from a far larger clone, so it is likely a read error. The rearrangement joins TRBV9 to TRBJ2-2, with 7 bases aligning to TRBD1. The CDR3 is made up of 13 amino acids. CDR1 SGDLS and CDR2 YYNGEE come from the germline V gene. V dropped 5 bases and J dropped 3; count of bases not matched to a gene: 1. CDR3: CASRDRDTGELFF. The CDR3 region has the DNA TGTGCCAGCAGAGACAGGGACACCGGGGAGCTGTTTTTT.

The chain links TRBV5-5 to TRBJ2-7; D perhaps matches TRBD2 (5 bases). V was pared by 0 bases and J by 3 bases, with 13 bases between. This CDR3 comprises 15 residues. Germline V gene sequence: CDR1 SGHKS, CDR2 YYEKEE (reference sequence). CDR3 sequence reads: CASSLASGLLYEQYF. The CDR3 DNA follows: TGTGCCAGCAGCTTGGCTTCCGGACTTCTCTACGAGCAGTACTTC.

This sequence joins TRBV14 and TRBJ2-5; D might be TRBD2 (7 bases). Deletions cut 1 base from V and 2 bases from J, with 11 bases between. This CDR3 comprises 15 residues. The germline gives CDR1 SGHDN, CDR2 FVKESK. The CDR3 DNA sequence: TGTGCCAGCAGCCAAGTTCGGGGGGCACAAGAGACCCAGTACTTC. Translated, it gives CASSQVRGAQETQYF.

The chain combines TRBV7-9 with TRBJ2-1, with 10 bases aligning to TRBD2. V lost 6 bases to trimming and J lost 5 bases; unmatched junction nucleotides: 16. This CDR3 is 18 amino acids long. The germline V gene has CDR1 SEHNR and CDR2 FQNEAQ (reference sequence). The CDR3 DNA follows: TGTGCCAGCAGGTCAGCTAGCGGGAGCGCTATATCCGACAATGAGCAGTTCTTC. Its translation: CASRSASGSAISDNEQFF.

This clone was seen only once. The genes are TRBV6-1 and TRBJ2-3, with D maybe TRBD2 (7 bases). Trimming took off 8 bases at V and 1 base at J, with 16 bases between the two ends. The CDR3 totals 15 residues. CDR1 is MNHNS and CDR2 is SASEGT in the germline V gene. In DNA, the CDR3 is TGTGCCAGCTCAAAGGGGGGGAGTGGCACAGATACGCAGTATTTT. Translation: CASSKGGSGTDTQYF.

The rearrangement uses TRBV29-1 and TRBJ2-3, with TRBD2 matching over 10 bases. The CDR3 consists of 13 residues. CDR1 is SQVTM, CDR2 ANQGSEA, per germline. V gave up 7 bases and J gave up 3 bases; unmatched junction bases: 4. The CDR3 nucleotides read TGCAGCGGGGGGGGACTAGCGACAGATACGCAGTATTTT. It codes for CSGGGLATDTQYF.

This clone has only a few counts. CDR3 DNA sequence: TGTGCCAGCAGCCAACCTCTTACCCACGAGCAGTACTTC. Protein product: CASSQPLTHEQYF. The chain has TRBV7-9 and TRBJ2-7; D remains ambiguous. Looked up from germline, CDR1 is SEHNR and CDR2 is FQNEAQ (reference sequence). The CDR3 has 13 amino acids. Trimming cost V 5 bases and J 5 bases, with 13 bases left between them.

To note about this clone: Additional DNA sequences in this sample encode the identical CDR3. The chain couples TRBV29-1 to TRBJ2-7, with D uncertain. CDR3 length: 11 residues. Germline-derived CDR1 and CDR2 are SQVTM and ANQGSEA. V was shortened by 2 bases and J by 6 bases, with 8 bases between the two germline ends. The CDR3 DNA is TGCAGCGTTGAAATCGGGCGCGAGCAGTACTTC. Its translation: CSVEIGREQYF.

V usage is TRBV11-2 and J usage is TRBJ1-4; D gene uncertain. In germline, CDR1 is SGHAT, CDR2 FQNNGV. The V gene lost 5 bases and the J gene lost 0 bases, with 10 bases spanning the gap. The CDR3 runs 15 residues. CDR3 amino acids: CASSINSATNEKLFF. The CDR3 coding sequence is TGTGCCAGCAGCATAAACAGCGCAACTAATGAAAAACTGTTTTTT.

This chain uses TRBV2 with TRBJ2-7; TRBD1 aligns across 7 bases. V trimming: 5 bases; J trimming: 6 bases; junction bases outside the gene matches: 4. Germline CDR1 is SNHLY and CDR2 is FYNNEI. This CDR3 spans 12 amino acids. This CDR3 reads CASSQDRREQYF. The CDR3 coding sequence is TGTGCCAGCAGTCAGGACAGGCGCGAGCAGTACTTC.

The chain's CDR3 is CASSQAASGMSSYNEQFF. For the CDR3, the DNA is TGTGCCAGCAGCCAAGCTGCTAGCGGGATGAGCTCCTACAATGAGCAGTTCTTC. The chain carries TRBV14 and TRBJ2-1; 9 bases line up with TRBD2. This CDR3 is built from 18 residues. CDR1 SGHDN and CDR2 FVKESK come from the germline V gene. Trimming took 1 base from V and 0 from J; bases not matched to a gene: 7.

The V call is TRBV7-9, the J call TRBJ1-3; D might be TRBD1 (5 bases). The CDR3 is 16 amino acids. V was pared by 4 bases and J by 4 bases, with 17 bases between. The germline V gene encodes CDR1 SEHNR and CDR2 FQNEAQ (reference sequence). CDR3 DNA sequence: TGTGCCAGCAGCTCTACCGGGACTTGGGTAGGAAACACCATATATTTT. Its translation is CASSSTGTWVGNTIYF.

This clone came up once. J is TRBJ2-3 and V is TRBV19; no firm D call. The length of the CDR3 is 15 residues. The germline V and J ends were trimmed by 3 bases and 0 bases, with 10 bases remaining between them. Germline values: CDR1 LNHDA, CDR2 SQIVND (reference sequence). The CDR3 DNA is TGTGCCAGTAGTATGGCACACTCTAGCACAGATACGCAGTATTTT. Translation gives CASSMAHSSTDTQYF.

This chain links TRBV19 with TRBJ2-1, with a weak D call TRBD2 (6 bases). V lost 5 bases, J lost 4 bases, and 21 bases lay in between. Germline V lookup: CDR1 LNHDA, CDR2 SQIVND (reference sequence). The CDR3 has 17 residues. CDR3 residues: CASSGFWGRTQYNEQFF. As DNA, the CDR3 is TGTGCCAGTAGTGGGTTCTGGGGGAGGACCCAATACAATGAGCAGTTCTTC.

The chain combines TRBV11-2 with TRBJ2-2; 7 bases line up with TRBD1. V lost 3 bases, J lost 2 bases, and 12 bases stayed unmatched. CDR1 SGHAT and CDR2 FQNNGV come from the germline V gene. The CDR3 extends over 18 amino acids. CDR3 in amino acids: CASSFQWEQGINTGELFF. CDR3 nucleotides: TGTGCCAGCAGCTTCCAGTGGGAACAGGGGATAAACACCGGGGAGCTGTTTTTT.

This chain links TRBV28 with TRBJ2-7; TRBD1 is a possible D gene (6 bases). This CDR3 is built from 15 residues. Trimming removed 1 base at V and 2 bases at J, with 12 bases between. Looked up from germline, CDR1 is MDHEN and CDR2 is SYDVKM. The CDR3 reads CASSLFSGATYEQYF. CDR3 nucleotide sequence: TGTGCCAGCAGTTTATTTTCAGGGGCCACCTACGAGCAGTACTTC.

The chain combines TRBV27 with TRBJ2-7, with 8 bases lining up with TRBD1. J gave up 5 bases and V 4 bases, and 1 base lay outside the gene matches. The germline CDR1 and CDR2 sequences are MNHEY and SMNVEV (reference sequence). There are 12 residues in the CDR3. The CDR3 nucleotides are TGTGCCAGCAGTTGGACAGGGAACGAGCAGTACTTC. This gives the protein CASSWTGNEQYF.

The gene calls are TRBV7-3 and TRBJ2-4; D ambiguous. Germline CDR1 reads SGHTA; CDR2 reads FQGTGA. Trimming shortened V by 1 base and J by 10 bases, and 8 bases separated the two germline ends. The CDR3 extends over 12 amino acids. CDR3 coding DNA: TGTGCCAGCAGCTTAATTGGTGGGATTCAGTACTTC. Translated: CASSLIGGIQYF.

V usage is TRBV13 and J usage is TRBJ2-7, with D hard to call. With 3 bases removed from V and 2 bases from J, the gap between germline ends came to 8 bases. The germline CDR1 and CDR2 sequences are PRHDT and FYEKMQ (reference sequence). The CDR3 consists of 13 residues. The CDR3 DNA is TGTGCCAGCAGCTTGGCGGAGACCTACGAGCAGTACTTC. Amino acids: CASSLAETYEQYF.

The chain uses TRBV21-1 and TRBJ1-2. TRBV21-1 is marked as a pseudogene. The CDR3 has 14 amino acids. In DNA form, the CDR3 reads TGTGCCAGCAGCAAAGGACGGCGATGCTATGGCTACACCTTC. Encoded protein: CASSKGRRCYGYTF.